One sample yielded the 6 T cell receptor beta chains listed below, sequenced in a study of T cells in localized non-small cell lung cancer. TCRdb's copy holds only in-frame clones and misses some; the assay was immunoSEQ multiplex PCR. Of about 43,000 clones detected, roughly 90% appear once; the ten largest clones hold roughly a tenth. This specimen was PBMCs, taken before any cancer treatment. These receptors all come from a woman between 35 and 75 years old with stage II lung adenocarcinoma.

The chain joins TRBV21-1 to TRBJ1-1. TRBV21-1 is listed as a pseudogene. This CDR3 has 14 residues. CDR3 sequence reads: CASRTPGGDTEAFF. The CDR3 bases are TGTGCCAGCCGTACCCCTGGGGGGGACACTGAAGCTTTCTTT.

The count of this clone is one. The chain is built from TRBV14 and TRBJ1-2; D unclear. Germline loops: CDR1 SGHDN, CDR2 FVKESK. V lost 4 bases to trimming and J lost 4 bases, with 13 bases between them. This CDR3 is 14 amino acids long. This CDR3 reads CASSLLIGGYGYTF. Written as DNA, the CDR3 is TGTGCCAGCAGCCTCCTCATAGGAGGCTATGGCTACACCTTC.

The CDR3 spells CATSRDYRVPQSGELFF. The CDR3 DNA reads as TGTGCCACCAGCAGGGATTACAGGGTGCCCCAATCCGGGGAGCTGTTTTTT. The chain recombines TRBV15 with TRBJ2-2, with TRBD1 as a possible D gene (6 bases). V was shortened by 3 bases and J by 6 bases, with 20 bases between the two germline ends. The CDR3 length is 17 residues. Germline CDR1 is LNHNV and CDR2 is YYDKDF (reference sequence).

The genes are TRBV5-1 and TRBJ2-1, with TRBD2 matching over 11 bases. CDR1 is SGHRS, CDR2 YFSETQ, per germline. The CDR3 loop spans 14 amino acids. The ends lost 0 bases at V and 10 bases at J; junction bases unmatched: 3. CDR3 loop: CASSLELAGEEQFF. The CDR3 DNA is TGCGCCAGCAGCTTGGAACTAGCGGGAGAGGAGCAGTTCTTC.

The V call is TRBV28, the J call TRBJ2-7; maybe TRBD1 (6 bases). There are 15 residues in the CDR3. Trimming took off 7 bases at V and 4 bases at J, with 20 bases between the two ends. Germline V gene lookup returns CDR1 MDHEN and CDR2 SYDVKM. The CDR3 bases are TGTGCCAGCACTCTCCCCGGTGGACAGCCTTACGAGCAGTACTTC. This codes for CASTLPGGQPYEQYF.

The rearrangement uses TRBV6-1 and TRBJ1-2; D possibly corresponds to TRBD1 (5 bases). The CDR3 consists of 14 residues. Trimming pared 1 base from V and 4 bases from J, leaving 10 bases between. Germline CDR1 MNHNS, CDR2 SASEGT. The CDR3 nucleotides are TGTGCCAGCAGTGAAGTGGCGGGGCCCTATGGCTACACCTTC. It is translated as CASSEVAGPYGYTF.